This T cell receptor (beta chain) was captured in a study of blood T cells in healthy people across ages. Combining a sample-barcoded 5' primer with a J-beta primer mix, a second PCR ran for roughly 7 to 12 cycles. MiXCR was run by TCRdb on the 5' RACE reads, yielding one entry per CDR3 protein. The table shows approximately 580,000 distinct CDR3 sequences, with approximately 25% occurring only once. The same data also went into a second study, on T cells of mothers and their children. That study adds: Sample barcodes plus 2-4 random nucleotides came from the M1S primer. The shaping of TCR recombination output by thymic selection is similar in related and unrelated pairs.

Specimen: blood. The clonotype comes from a boy aged 5-17 years in good health.

CDR3: CATSSSGHEQFF. For the CDR3, the DNA is TGTGCCACCAGCAGTTCAGGTCATGAGCAGTTCTTC. V usage is TRBV15 and J usage is TRBJ2-5, with D hard to call. The DNA end is more similar to TRBJ2-1, so the J call may be wrong. The CDR3 has 12 residues. The germline V gene encodes CDR1 LNHNV and CDR2 YYDKDF (reference sequence).